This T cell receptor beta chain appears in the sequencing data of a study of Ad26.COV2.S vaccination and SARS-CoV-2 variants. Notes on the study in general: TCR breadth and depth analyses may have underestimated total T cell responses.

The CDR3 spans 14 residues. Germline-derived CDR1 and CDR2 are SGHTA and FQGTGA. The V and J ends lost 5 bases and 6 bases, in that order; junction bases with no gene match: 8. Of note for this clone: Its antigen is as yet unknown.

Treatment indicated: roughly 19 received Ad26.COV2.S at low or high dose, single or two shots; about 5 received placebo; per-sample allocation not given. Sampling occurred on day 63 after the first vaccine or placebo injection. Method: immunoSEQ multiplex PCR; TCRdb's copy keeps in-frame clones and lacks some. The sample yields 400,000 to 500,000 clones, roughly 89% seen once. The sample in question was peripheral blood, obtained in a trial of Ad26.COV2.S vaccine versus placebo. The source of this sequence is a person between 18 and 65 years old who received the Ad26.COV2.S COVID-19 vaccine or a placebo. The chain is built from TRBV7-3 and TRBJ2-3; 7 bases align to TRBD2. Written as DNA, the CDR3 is TGTGCCAGCAGCCCCATGGGGGGGTCGGATACGCAGTATTTT. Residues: CASSPMGGSDTQYF. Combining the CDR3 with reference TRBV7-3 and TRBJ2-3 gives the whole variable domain GAGVSQTPSNKVTEKGKYVELRCDPISGHTALYWYRQSLGQGPEFLIYFQGTGAADDSGLPNDRFFAVRPEGSVSTLKIQRTERGDSAVYLCASSPMGGSDTQYFGPGTRLTVL.